These 10 T cell receptor beta chains came from one sample sequenced in a study of T cell repertoires in ileal Crohn's disease. Generated by immunoSEQ multiplex PCR, the TCRdb table keeps only in-frame clones and is missing some. The table lists about 12,000 clones, around 86% of them singletons, with about a tenth in the top ten. Regarding time point: neoterminal ileum biopsy at postoperative endoscopy, about 6 months after surgery. Input material: ileal tissue. The receptors were sampled from an adult with Crohn's disease.

The J gene is TRBJ1-2, the V gene TRBV6-5, with 8 bases matching TRBD1. CDR3 length equals 15 residues. V was clipped by 2 bases and J by 4 bases; unmatched bases: 6. Germline CDR1 MNHEY, CDR2 SVGAGI. The CDR3 is CASSYVQGAGYGYTF. CDR3 nucleotide sequence: TGTGCCAGCAGTTACGTTCAGGGGGCTGGCTATGGCTACACCTTC.

V and J are TRBV28 and TRBJ2-7; maybe TRBD1 (6 bases). V lost 3 bases to trimming and J lost 4 bases, with 10 bases between them. The CDR3 consists of 13 residues. The germline V gene encodes CDR1 MDHEN and CDR2 SYDVKM. Here the CDR3 reads CASSLGDRYEQYF. DNA of the CDR3: TGTGCCAGCAGTTTGGGAGACAGGTACGAGCAGTACTTC.

The V gene is TRBV15, the J gene TRBJ1-2; 10 bases match TRBD1. The CDR3 has 15 amino acids. Germline CDR1 LNHNV, CDR2 YYDKDF (reference sequence). V trimming: 4 bases; J trimming: 8 bases; junction bases outside the gene matches: 10. In DNA, the CDR3 is TGTGCCACCAGCACCGGAGGGACAGGGGCAAGAGGCTACACCTTC. Translated, it gives CATSTGGTGARGYTF.

The chain recombines TRBV19 with TRBJ1-5, with D possibly matching TRBD1 (5 bases). The CDR3 sequence is 16 residues long. From germline, CDR1 is LNHDA and CDR2 SQIVND (reference sequence). The V end lost 5 bases, the J end lost 0 bases, and 14 bases lay between the germline ends. The CDR3 is CASSLAGSYSNQPQHF. DNA for the CDR3: TGTGCCAGTAGTCTCGCAGGGTCTTATAGCAATCAGCCCCAGCATTTT.

The chain couples TRBV6-1 to TRBJ2-7; 7 nucleotides match TRBD1. The CDR3 spans 11 residues. The J segment lost 9 bases and the V segment lost 6 bases, leaving 5 bases of the junction unmatched. Germline CDR1 is MNHNS and CDR2 is SASEGT. The CDR3 loop reads CASSETGVQYF. CDR3 in DNA: TGTGCCAGCAGCGAAACAGGGGTGCAGTACTTC.

The V call is TRBV14, the J call TRBJ1-5, with 8 bases identical to TRBD1. With V trimmed by 0 bases and J by 2 bases, 9 bases remained unmatched. Germline V gene data show CDR1 as SGHDN and CDR2 as FVKESK. The CDR3 covers 18 residues. The CDR3 region has the DNA TGTGCCAGCAGCCAAGATGGGACAGGTCTGGGGGGCAATCAGCCCCAGCATTTT. Translation: CASSQDGTGLGGNQPQHF.

In this sample, this clone is medium-sized. The genes are TRBV4-1 and TRBJ1-4, with a weak D call TRBD1 (5 bases). Germline CDR1 reads MGHRA; CDR2 reads YSYEKL. The CDR3 totals 13 residues. V lost 4 bases to trimming and J lost 8 bases, with 11 bases between them. CDR3 nucleotides: TGCGCCAGCAGCCGATCGGGGGAGGAAAAACTGTTTTTT. Protein sequence: CASSRSGEEKLFF.

This clone was recorded once. The chain has TRBV25-1 and TRBJ2-1, with TRBD1 matching over 9 bases. This CDR3 has 15 amino acids. Germline V gives CDR1 MGHDK, CDR2 SYGVNS. The junction had 3 bases not matched to a gene; V was cut back by 3 bases and J by 3 bases. CDR3 sequence reads: CASSEDRGVYNEQFF. The DNA of the CDR3 is TGTGCCAGCAGTGAGGACAGGGGAGTCTACAATGAGCAGTTCTTC.

The J gene is TRBJ1-4, the V gene TRBV19, with 9 positions matching TRBD1. Per germline, CDR1 LNHDA and CDR2 SQIVND (reference sequence). Trimming took 10 bases from V and 7 from J; bases not matched to a gene: 7. The CDR3 is 13 residues long. The CDR3 DNA sequence: TGTGCCACTCAGGACAGGGGCGGTGAAAAACTGTTTTTT. Residues: CATQDRGGEKLFF.

J is TRBJ2-2 and V is TRBV5-6; 9 bases match TRBD1. Germline trimming cut 4 bases from V and 8 bases from J; bases unmatched to any gene: 9. Germline CDR1 reads SGHDT; CDR2 reads YYEEEE. This CDR3 comprises 15 residues. In nucleotides, the CDR3 is TGTGCCAGCAGCCCATGGGACAGGGAGTTGGGGGAGCTGTTTTTT. Encoded protein: CASSPWDRELGELFF. Together with reference TRBV5-6 and TRBJ2-2, the CDR3 gives the full variable domain: DAGVTQSPTHLIKTRGQQVTLRCSPKSGHDTVSWYQQALGQGPQFIFQYYEEEERQRGNFPDRFSGHQFPNYSSELNVNALLLGDSALYLCASSPWDRELGELFFGEGSRLTVL.